This T cell receptor (beta chain) was observed in a study of graft-versus-host responses after intestinal transplantation (dated by TCRdb to the early 2020s). Some background on the complete study: The transplants that recipients received were multivisceral, liver-intestinal, or isolated intestinal. Every recipient was given anti-thymocyte globulin induction, then maintenance tacrolimus and steroids for around three years. After intestinal transplantation, graft-versus-host and host-versus-graft alloreactive T cell clones were followed in the graft, circulation and bone marrow using bulk TCR-beta CDR3 sequencing. To identify alloreactive clones, pre-transplant mixed lymphocyte reaction products were sequenced and compared with unstimulated pre-transplant donor and recipient T cells. The cohort enrolled approximately 24 intestinal transplant recipients, one of whom was a retransplant, and a few patients without pretransplant specimens were excluded. A peak of at least 4% donor T cells among recipient peripheral blood mononuclear cells was the definition used for donor T cell macrochimerism. Rather than being sequenced by the commercial service, samples from a few later patients were sequenced in-house on an Illumina MiSeq and processed with MiXCR.

The library relied on the immunoSEQ multiplex PCR assay. For most patients, genomic DNA was isolated with the Qiagen DNeasy Blood and Tissue Kit and shipped frozen to Adaptive Biotechnologies for TCR sequencing. For most patients, high-throughput TCR-beta CDR3 sequencing of genomic DNA was performed by Adaptive Biotechnologies. Per the source publication's procedure: TCR sequencing data for 15 to 20 patients were retrieved from Adaptive's ImmunoSEQ software; three other patients were processed with MiXCR and VDJtools. CD4 versus CD8 sorting errors were corrected by removing sequences found in both subsets at a frequency ratio below 5:1. CDR3 nucleotide sequences shared between donor and recipient were removed because their origin could not be assigned. To count as alloreactive, a clone needed at least 2-fold expansion over unstimulated cells and a minimum CFSE-low frequency of 0.002% (template counts) or 0.001% (read counts). A clone was considered mappable if detected in the sequenced pre-transplant spleen, lymph node, or MLR CFSE-low populations of the donor or recipient. The cumulative frequency of alloreactive clones was calculated as a percentage of all sequences, weighted by copy number. This immuneACCESS table, as held by TCRdb, lists in-frame sequences with V and J called but not all clones. Of the missing ones, under half trace to an unresolved V gene in checked studies; the others have no known cause. That table gives V, J and clone size, and the DNA gave D and trimming. This sample lists fewer than 130,000 clones; just over 90% were detected once. The ten largest clonotypes hold roughly 0.5% of the sample.

Remarks on this clone: This clone's antigen is unknown. No base-level quality is on record; no much larger clone is a single base apart.

In light of the paper, this sample's time point label describes: cells obtained before transplantation from donor or recipient. CD3+CD4+ and CD3+CD8+ populations were FACS-sorted from unstimulated pre-transplant donor and recipient cells taken from spleen or lymph nodes. CDR1 and CDR2, looked up from the germline V gene, are MDHEN and SYDVKM. Trimming costs V 1 base and J 7 bases, and their ends lie 13 bases apart. Measured from the cysteine to the phenylalanine, the CDR3 is 14 residues long. The entry retains the CDR3 DNA only, 42 bases that are in frame from base 1. Overall study outcomes, separate from this receptor: GvH clones turned up in recipient bone marrow, with some appearing earlier in ileal mucosa or blood, a pattern consistent with an intestinal mucosal origin. Early after transplant, peak levels of circulating GvH clones were associated with declines in HvG clones. The conclusions were limited by the relatively low number and heterogeneity of the intestinal transplant patients. In patients with donor T cell macrochimerism, the allografts had high GvH to HvG T cell clonal ratios.

The receptor's source is a human donor who received an intestinal transplant. This specimen consisted of unstimulated CD8+ T cells sorted from spleen or lymph node cells, obtained before intestinal transplant. This sequence uses TRBV28 and TRBJ1-2; possibly the D gene is TRBD1, per 6 matching bases. The CDR3 sequence is CASSLSGGGLGYTF. The bases are TGTGCCAGCAGTTTATCGGGGGGGGGCCTTGGCTACACCTTC.